This TCR beta chain was identified in a study of blood T cell repertoires in COVID-19. Study-wide context: Sites in the United States, Italy and Spain provided acute and convalescent COVID-19 samples. PBMCs, B-cell-depleted T cells, or T cells were the source of the cDNA or gDNA that made up the material.

Germline-derived CDR1 and CDR2 are SGHRS and YFSETQ. The CDR3 spans 13 residues. V was shortened by 0 bases and J by 15 bases, with 16 bases between the two germline ends. This clone was detected only a few times. In the original processing: Quantification of nucleated cells was approximated via reference gene primer amplification. Repertoires were generated with immunoSEQ multiplex PCR, while TCRdb's copy carries only in-frame clones and drops some. Clone size and the V and J calls come from that table; the DNA yielded D and trimming. Among 300,000 to 450,000 clones listed, more than 80% were seen once.

The chain links TRBV5-1 to TRBJ2-1; the D gene is possibly TRBD1 (6 bases). The sequence was collected from a woman aged 30 to 39 with COVID-19, enrolled during active disease. The material sequenced was peripheral blood. In nucleotides, the CDR3 is TGCGCCAGCAGCTTGGGAAATACAGGGAGTCCGTTCTTC. It encodes CASSLGNTGSPFF.